This TCR beta chain emerged from a study of cytomegalovirus exposure and HLA in healthy donors. PCR used 60 Vbeta primers and 13 Jbeta primers. Repertoires were generated with immunoSEQ multiplex PCR, while TCRdb's copy carries only in-frame clones and drops some. The repertoire holds 150,000 or so clones, more than 70% seen once, with over 1.2% in the top ten. Unmatched junction bases numbered 5, after V lost 4 bases and J lost 6 bases. The CDR3 sequence is 14 residues long. Per the germline V gene, CDR1 is WNHNN and CDR2 is SYGVQD (reference sequence). Sequencing input: PBMCs. This TCR came from a girl aged 5-17 years in good health and CMV-seronegative. The rearrangement uses TRBV10-1 and TRBJ2-3; 9 bases are shared with TRBD2. CDR3 residues: CASSASGVLDTQYF. In DNA form, the CDR3 reads TGCGCCAGCAGTGCTAGCGGGGTTCTGGATACGCAGTATTTT.